The TCR beta chain described here comes from a study of control samples from healthy donors and cancer patients. CDR1 GTSNPN and CDR2 SVGIG come from the germline V gene (reference sequence). This CDR3 has 15 residues. Trimming stripped 0 bases from V and 1 base from J, with 13 bases between. The repertoire was sequenced with immunoSEQ multiplex PCR; TCRdb's copy has only in-frame clones and lacks some. The data show about 70,000 clones, 84% seen once. This clonotype was sampled from a woman between 45 and 65 years old with lung cancer. The specimen was PBMCs. The rearrangement uses TRBV30 and TRBJ2-7, with D tentatively TRBD2 (6 bases). This CDR3 reads CAWSVRGSRSYEQYF. The CDR3 DNA follows: TGTGCCTGGAGTGTACGGGGGTCTCGATCCTACGAGCAGTACTTC.